These 25 T cell receptor beta chains were sequenced from one sample in a study of blood T cells in healthy people across ages. Combining a sample-barcoded 5' primer with a J-beta primer mix, a second PCR ran for about 7 to 11 cycles. TCRdb redid the calling of the 5' RACE reads with MiXCR, one entry per CDR3 protein. The table has about 1,400,000 distinct CDR3 sequences, approximately 59% seen once. The sample comprised blood. Every receptor here comes from a man younger than 30 in good health.

The CDR3: CASSVQHYEQYF. CDR3 bases: TGTGCCAGCAGTGTTCAACACTACGAGCAGTACTTC. This rearrangement joins TRBV2 to TRBJ2-7; unclear D gene. CDR3 length: 12 amino acids. V lost 4 bases and J lost 3, with 7 bases in between. From germline, CDR1 is SNHLY and CDR2 FYNNEI. Together with reference TRBV2 and TRBJ2-7, the CDR3 gives the full variable domain: EPEVTQTPSHQVTQMGQEVILRCVPISNHLYFYWYRQILGQKVEFLVSFYNNEISEKSEIFDDQFSVERPDGSNFTLKIRSTKLEDSAMYFCASSVQHYEQYFGPGTRLTVT.

This clonotype was detected only a few times. This chain uses TRBV20-1 with TRBJ2-1, with TRBD2 matching over 11 bases. Trimming cost V 3 bases and J 4 bases; bases outside gene matches: 5. This CDR3 comprises 15 residues. Germline V gives CDR1 DFQATT, CDR2 SNEGSKA (reference sequence). This chain's CDR3 is CSASLAGGLYNEQFF. The CDR3 DNA follows: TGCAGTGCTAGCTTAGCGGGGGGGCTATACAATGAGCAGTTCTTC.

The chain uses TRBV7-6 and TRBJ2-3; D remains ambiguous. CDR1 and CDR2 (germline): SGHVS, FNYEAQ. The germline V and J ends were trimmed by 2 bases and 3 bases, with 12 bases remaining between them. The CDR3 runs 15 residues. CDR3 bases: TGTGCCAGCAGCTTAAGCCAGAAACAAACAGATACGCAGTATTTT. It encodes CASSLSQKQTDTQYF.

V is TRBV6-6 and J is TRBJ1-4; no clear D. V was pared by 6 bases and J by 8 bases, with 16 bases between. Looked up from germline, CDR1 is MNHNY and CDR2 is SVGAGI (reference sequence). This CDR3 contains 14 residues. DNA for the CDR3: TGTGCCAGCAGGACCTCGGGTGTACACGAAAAACTGTTTTTT. This encodes CASRTSGVHEKLFF.

This chain connects TRBV27 to TRBJ2-5, with 7 bases identical to TRBD2. The J call may be in error: the DNA end matches TRBJ2-7 better. CDR3 size: 13 residues. Germline CDR1 and CDR2: MNHEY and SMNVEV (reference sequence). The CDR3 coding sequence is TGTGCCAGCAGTTTAAGCGGGATGAGCGAGCAGTACTTC. This gives the protein CASSLSGMSEQYF.

This clonotype was seen only a few times. The chain couples TRBV4-1 to TRBJ2-5; 9 nucleotides align to TRBD2. The CDR3 runs 19 residues. V lost 2 bases, J lost 7 bases, and 20 bases stayed unmatched. CDR1 is MGHRA, CDR2 YSYEKL, per germline. This CDR3 reads CASSQRIVAGARGPGTQYF. DNA of the CDR3: TGCGCCAGCAGCCAAAGGATTGTAGCGGGAGCGAGGGGACCAGGGACCCAGTACTTC.

The V gene is TRBV5-1, the J gene TRBJ2-1; tentatively, D is TRBD2 (6 bases). Between the trimmed V and J ends, which lost 5 bases and 8 bases, there was a span of 23 bases. The CDR3 spans 16 residues. Germline CDR1 reads SGHRS; CDR2 reads YFSETQ. CDR3: CASSSAGTGLLHEQFF. The CDR3 region has the DNA TGCGCCAGCAGTTCCGCCGGGACTGGGCTCTTGCATGAGCAGTTCTTC.

The chain is built from TRBV3-1 and TRBJ2-1; a weak D match, TRBD2 (7 bases). Per germline, CDR1 LGHDT and CDR2 YNNKEL (reference sequence). This CDR3 comprises 16 residues. Between the trimmed V and J ends, which lost 0 bases and 13 bases, there was a span of 22 bases. The CDR3 reads CASSQEGGVAQNVQFF. CDR3 bases: TGTGCCAGCAGCCAAGAAGGGGGGGTAGCTCAAAATGTCCAGTTCTTC.

The CDR3 bases are TGTGCCACCAGTGATTCCGGACGTACAGGATTTCCTAGCACAGATACGCAGTATTTT. Protein: CATSDSGRTGFPSTDTQYF. The rearrangement joins TRBV24-1 to TRBJ2-3, with D tentatively TRBD1 (5 bases). The CDR3 contains 19 residues. Trimming shortened V by 2 bases and J by 0 bases, and 20 bases separated the two germline ends. Germline CDR1 KGHDR, CDR2 SFDVKD.

The rearrangement links TRBV14 to TRBJ2-1; D not resolved. The germline V gene has CDR1 SGHDN and CDR2 FVKESK. Between the trimmed V and J ends, which lost 0 bases and 4 bases, there was a span of 7 bases. The CDR3 spans 14 residues. The CDR3 spells CASSQETDYNEQFF. CDR3 DNA: TGTGCCAGCAGCCAAGAAACGGATTACAATGAGCAGTTCTTC.

The sample holds one count of this clonotype. The chain uses TRBV12-3 or TRBV12-4 and TRBJ1-2; D call uncertain. CDR3 length: 13 amino acids. Between the trimmed V and J ends, which lost 9 bases and 4 bases, there was a span of 15 bases. The CDR3 loop is CARTRWQPYGYTF. In DNA form, the CDR3 reads TGTGCCAGGACCCGGTGGCAGCCCTATGGCTACACCTTC.

The chain has TRBV7-6 and TRBJ2-1, with 7 bases that match TRBD1. The better agreement between TRBJ2-7 and the DNA end casts doubt on the J call. Germline V gene lookup returns CDR1 SGHVS and CDR2 FNYEAQ. The CDR3 spans 16 residues. Written as DNA, the CDR3 is TGTGCCAGCAGCCCCCGACAGGGATCGGCCTACAATGAGCAGTACTTC. Translated, it gives CASSPRQGSAYNEQYF.

The rearrangement links TRBV5-1 to TRBJ2-7; 9 nucleotides line up with TRBD1. Gene TRBJ2-5 matches the end of the DNA better, so the J call may be wrong. The CDR3 is 16 residues long. Germline CDR1 and CDR2: SGHRS and YFSETQ. The CDR3 region has the DNA TGCGCCAGCAGCTTGGACAGGACAGGGGTTAAAGAGACCCAGTACTTC. It encodes CASSLDRTGVKETQYF.

V and J are TRBV5-1 and TRBJ2-1; D unclear. V lost 6 bases and J lost 9, with 10 bases in between. Germline V gives CDR1 SGHRS, CDR2 YFSETQ. CDR3 length equals 11 residues. The CDR3 coding sequence is TGCGCCAGCAATCATAAGGGTGAGCAGTTCTTC. Encoded protein: CASNHKGEQFF. Full variable domain (rest looked up from reference TRBV5-1 and TRBJ2-1): KAGVTQTPRYLIKTRGQQVTLSCSPISGHRSVSWYQQTPGQGLQFLFEYFSETQRNKGNFPGRFSGRQFSNSRSEMNVSTLELGDSALYLCASNHKGEQFFGPGTRLTVL.

The table lists this clonotype with a few counts. The chain uses TRBV20-1 and TRBJ2-5; D unclear. V lost 0 bases and J lost 2, with 13 bases in between. The CDR3 length is 15 residues. The germline V gene encodes CDR1 DFQATT and CDR2 SNEGSKA (reference sequence). The CDR3 reads CSARDLGRNQETQYF. The CDR3 DNA reads TGCAGTGCTAGAGATCTCGGGCGGAATCAAGAGACCCAGTACTTC.

The chain joins TRBV27 to TRBJ1-5; D remains unclear. V gave up 3 bases and J gave up 3 bases, with 6 bases separating them. The germline CDR1 and CDR2 sequences are MNHEY and SMNVEV (reference sequence). This CDR3 is 13 amino acids long. The CDR3 here is CASSFVYNQPQHF. Written as DNA, the CDR3 is TGTGCCAGCAGTTTCGTGTACAATCAGCCCCAGCATTTT.

This clonotype was found once. The chain joins TRBV6-5 to TRBJ2-5, with 7 bases that match TRBD1. Germline CDR1 is MNHEY and CDR2 is SVGAGI. V dropped 6 bases and J dropped 5; count of bases not matched to a gene: 9. CDR3 size: 14 residues. The CDR3 DNA follows: TGTGCCAGCAGAAAAACAGGGGCGGCGGAGACCCAGTACTTC. This codes for CASRKTGAAETQYF.

The chain uses TRBV20-1 and TRBJ1-6; D not resolved. Trimming left V 6 bases short and J 10 bases short, with 7 bases between. The CDR3 sequence is 10 residues long. Germline V gives CDR1 DFQATT, CDR2 SNEGSKA (reference sequence). The DNA for the CDR3 is TGCAGTGCAGAACCCTCACCCCTCCACTTT. It specifies CSAEPSPLHF.

J is TRBJ2-4 and V is TRBV7-9, with D unclear. The CDR3 totals 16 residues. The germline V gene encodes CDR1 SEHNR and CDR2 FQNEAQ (reference sequence). V gave up 5 bases and J gave up 15 bases, with 29 bases separating them. The CDR3 protein is CASSHLSQKTSYERYF. The CDR3 region has the DNA TGTGCCAGCAGCCACCTCTCCCAGAAGACCTCCTACGAGCGGTACTTC.

V usage is TRBV9 and J usage is TRBJ2-2, with D tentatively TRBD2 (6 bases). The CDR3 runs 16 residues. Trimming pared 0 bases from V and 1 base from J, leaving 10 bases between. CDR1 is SGDLS and CDR2 is YYNGEE in the germline V gene. The CDR3 loop is CASSVAWGVNTGELFF. The DNA of the CDR3 is TGTGCCAGCAGCGTAGCCTGGGGGGTGAACACCGGGGAGCTGTTTTTT.

This chain uses TRBV29-1 with TRBJ2-1, with TRBD2 matching 7 bases. The CDR3 is 11 residues long. Trimming took 4 bases from V and 9 from J; bases not matched to a gene: 3. CDR1 and CDR2 (germline): SQVTM, ANQGSEA. The CDR3 sequence is CSVVAGSEQFF. In DNA, the CDR3 is TGCAGCGTTGTAGCGGGCAGTGAGCAGTTCTTC.

This clonotype was recorded a few times. The chain carries TRBV20-1 and TRBJ2-1; 8 bases line up with TRBD2. The CDR3 consists of 13 residues. Germline V lookup: CDR1 DFQATT, CDR2 SNEGSKA (reference sequence). J lost 8 bases, V lost 0 bases, and 3 bases had no gene match. CDR3 nucleotide sequence: TGCAGTGCTAGAGAAGGACTAGCTCATGAGCAGTTCTTC. Translation: CSAREGLAHEQFF.

This chain uses TRBV6-5 with TRBJ2-1; D unresolved. CDR1 and CDR2 (germline): MNHEY, SVGAGI. The CDR3 is made up of 19 amino acids. Trimming left V 2 bases short and J 3 bases short, with 23 bases between. As DNA, the CDR3 is TGTGCCAGCAGTTACGCCAGCCCCGTTGGGCGGTTCGGCTACAATGAGCAGTTCTTC. It is translated as CASSYASPVGRFGYNEQFF.

This clonotype has just a few counts. The chain recombines TRBV28 with TRBJ1-2, with TRBD1 as a possible D gene (5 bases). V was clipped by 5 bases and J by 8 bases, with 18 bases between them. CDR1 is MDHEN, CDR2 SYDVKM, per germline. This CDR3 spans 14 amino acids. CDR3 nucleotides: TGTGCCAGCAGTGACCACGCGCAGGGTGGGGGCTACACCTTC. Translating it yields CASSDHAQGGGYTF.

Remarks on this clonotype: One end of the junction does not line up with germline, which may come from a read error. The rearrangement uses TRBV10-3 and TRBJ2-1, with D possibly being TRBD1 or TRBD2 (5 bases each). The better agreement between TRBJ2-7 and the DNA end casts doubt on the J call. Germline V lookup: CDR1 ENHRY, CDR2 SYGVKD. There are 15 residues in the CDR3. CDR3 loop: CATSESAMREGEQYF. CDR3 DNA sequence: TGTGCCACCAGTGAGTCGGCCATGAGAGAGGGGGAGCAGTACTTC.